This T cell receptor beta chain was captured in a study of blood T cell repertoires in COVID-19. For the study at large: Spain, Italy and the United States supplied samples that represented acute and convalescent COVID-19. T cells, B-cell-depleted T cells, or PBMCs provided the cDNA or gDNA that served as material.

This clone was seen only once. CDR3 length: 14 amino acids. CDR1 is KGHDR and CDR2 is SFDVKD in the germline V gene. With 5 bases clipped from V and 3 bases from J, the junction kept 5 bases outside the gene matches. Data came from immunoSEQ multiplex PCR; TCRdb stores just in-frame clones and leaves some out. The sample holds some 120,000 clones, approximately 78% seen once. The sequencing sample was made of peripheral blood. The chain has TRBV24-1 and TRBJ1-1; 7 nucleotides match TRBD1. The receptor's source is a man between 65 and 85 years old with acute or convalescent COVID-19. The CDR3: CATSGGQGDTEAFF. DNA for the CDR3: TGTGCCACCAGTGGGGGTCAGGGGGACACTGAAGCTTTCTTT.